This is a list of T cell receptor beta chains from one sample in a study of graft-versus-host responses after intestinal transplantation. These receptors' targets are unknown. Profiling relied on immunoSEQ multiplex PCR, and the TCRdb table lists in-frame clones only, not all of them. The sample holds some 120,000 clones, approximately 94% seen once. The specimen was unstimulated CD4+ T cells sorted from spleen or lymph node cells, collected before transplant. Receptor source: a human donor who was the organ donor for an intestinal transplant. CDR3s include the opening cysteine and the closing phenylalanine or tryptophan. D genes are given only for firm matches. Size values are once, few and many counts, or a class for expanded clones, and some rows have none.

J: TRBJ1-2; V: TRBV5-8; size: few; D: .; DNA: TGTGCCAGCAGCTGGGGGCAGGTTGGTGGCTACACCTTC; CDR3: CASSWGQVGGYTF
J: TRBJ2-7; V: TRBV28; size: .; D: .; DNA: TGTGCCAGCAGTTTTATTGGGGACTTTTCCTACGAGCAGTACTTC; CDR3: CASSFIGDFSYEQYF
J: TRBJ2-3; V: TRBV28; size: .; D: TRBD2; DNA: TGTGCCAGCAGTTTTCATATGCTAGCGGAGAGCACAGATACGCAGTATTTT; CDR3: CASSFHMLAESTDTQYF
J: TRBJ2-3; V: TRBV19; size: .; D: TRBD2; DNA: TGTGCCAGTAGTAATAGCGGGAGGGTGGGCACAGATACGCAGTATTTT; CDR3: CASSNSGRVGTDTQYF
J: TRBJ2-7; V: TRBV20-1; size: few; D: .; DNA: TGCAGTGCTACAGGGTACGAGCAGTACTTC; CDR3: CSATGYEQYF
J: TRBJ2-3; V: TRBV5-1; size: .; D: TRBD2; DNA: TGCGCCAGCAGCCCATTAGCGGGAGCCGGAGGAAAGTATTTT; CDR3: CASSPLAGAGGKYF
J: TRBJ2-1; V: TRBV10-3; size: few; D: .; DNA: TGTGCCATCATGAGGGACTCGGCAAACAATGAGCAGTTCTTC; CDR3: CAIMRDSANNEQFF
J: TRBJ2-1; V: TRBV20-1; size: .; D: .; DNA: TGCAGTGCTAGAGCGTACAATGAGCAGTTCTTC; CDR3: CSARAYNEQFF
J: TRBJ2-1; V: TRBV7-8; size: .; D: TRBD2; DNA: TGTGCCAGCACGTCGGGGGGGAGCATCTACAATGAGCAGTTCTTC; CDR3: CASTSGGSIYNEQFF
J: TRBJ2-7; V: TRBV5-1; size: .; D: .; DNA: TGCGCCAGCACAGGGGAGTTTTCCTACGAGCAGTACTTC; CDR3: CASTGEFSYEQYF
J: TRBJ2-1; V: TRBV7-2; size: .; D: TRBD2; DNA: TGTGCCAGCAGCCCGGCCGGGACTAGATCCTACAATGAGCAGTTCTTC; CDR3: CASSPAGTRSYNEQFF
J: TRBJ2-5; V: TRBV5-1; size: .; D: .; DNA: TGCGCCAGCAGCTTGGGAGTAGGTGCGCGTTTGGGTGAGACCCAGTACTTC; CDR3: CASSLGVGARLGETQYF
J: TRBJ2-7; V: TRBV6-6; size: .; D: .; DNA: TGTGCCAGCAGTTACTCGGTCCTCCGCGAGCAGTACTTC; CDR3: CASSYSVLREQYF
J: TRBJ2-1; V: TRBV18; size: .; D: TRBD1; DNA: TGTGCCAGCTCACCCCGGACAGGGGGGAATGAGCAGTTCTTC; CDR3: CASSPRTGGNEQFF
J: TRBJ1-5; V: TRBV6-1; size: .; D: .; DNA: TGTGCCAGCAGTGAATTCGGGGGAGTGAGCAATCAGCCCCAGCATTTT; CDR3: CASSEFGGVSNQPQHF
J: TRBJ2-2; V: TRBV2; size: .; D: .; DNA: TGTGCCAGCCGACGGACCTCGAGGACCGGGGAGCTGTTTTTT; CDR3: CASRRTSRTGELFF
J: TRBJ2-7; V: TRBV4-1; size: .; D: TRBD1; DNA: TGCGCCAGCAGCCAAGTAGGGACAGGGGGTTCCGAGCAGTACTTC; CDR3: CASSQVGTGGSEQYF
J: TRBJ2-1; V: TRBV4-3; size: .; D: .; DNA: TGCGCCAGCAGCCAAGTCCCAGGCGGGGACTACAATGAGCAGTTCTTC; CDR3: CASSQVPGGDYNEQFF
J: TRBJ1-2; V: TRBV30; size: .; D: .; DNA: TGTGCCTGGAGTGTATTCACCTATGGCTACACCTTC; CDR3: CAWSVFTYGYTF
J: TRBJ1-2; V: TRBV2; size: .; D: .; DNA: TGTGCCAGCAGTAGAGACGGATCCTATGGCTACACCTTC; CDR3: CASSRDGSYGYTF
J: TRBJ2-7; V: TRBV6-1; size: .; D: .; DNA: TGTGCCAGCAGTGAAACTAGCGAGCAGTACTTC; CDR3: CASSETSEQYF
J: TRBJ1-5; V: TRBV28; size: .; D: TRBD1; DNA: TGTGCCAGCAGTTATGACAGGGGGCGCGATCAGCCCCAGCATTTT; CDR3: CASSYDRGRDQPQHF
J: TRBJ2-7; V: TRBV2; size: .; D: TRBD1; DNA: TGTGCCAGCACTAGGGGGCTTAAGCAGTACTTC; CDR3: CASTRGLKQYF
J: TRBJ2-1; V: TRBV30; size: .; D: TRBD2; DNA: TGTGCCTGGAGCTTAGGCTGGACTAGCTCACGCAATGAGCAGTTCTTC; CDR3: CAWSLGWTSSRNEQFF
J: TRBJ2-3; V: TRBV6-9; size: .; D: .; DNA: TGTGCCAGCAGTTACTCGGGGGCAAATACGCAGTATTTT; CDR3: CASSYSGANTQYF
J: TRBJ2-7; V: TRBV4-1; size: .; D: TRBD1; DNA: TGCGCCAGCAGCCAAGAAGGGTTAGACAGGGGATTCCCCTACGAGCAGTACTTC; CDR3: CASSQEGLDRGFPYEQYF
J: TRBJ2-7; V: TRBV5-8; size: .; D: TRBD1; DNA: TGTGCCAGCAGAGAATGGACAGGGTCAACCTACGAGCAGTACTTC; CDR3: CASREWTGSTYEQYF
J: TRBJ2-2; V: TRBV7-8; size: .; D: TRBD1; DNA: TGTGCCAGCAGCCTTCAACCAGGGGGCTTGAGAGACGCCACGGAGCTGTTTTTT; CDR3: CASSLQPGGLRDATELFF
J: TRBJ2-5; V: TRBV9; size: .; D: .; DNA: TGTGCCAGCAGCGTAGGGGGAGAGACCCAGTACTTC; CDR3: CASSVGGETQYF
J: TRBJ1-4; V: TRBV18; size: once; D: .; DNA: TGTGCCAGCTCACCAATCAGAAATGAAAAACTGTTTTTT; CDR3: CASSPIRNEKLFF
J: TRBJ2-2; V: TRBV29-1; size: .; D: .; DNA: TGCAGCGTTGGACCAGGGGGGACCGGGGAGCTGTTTTTT; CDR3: CSVGPGGTGELFF
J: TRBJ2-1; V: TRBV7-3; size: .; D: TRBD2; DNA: TGTGCCAGCAGCTTAGCGGGAGGTACCTACAATGAGCAGTTCTTC; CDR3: CASSLAGGTYNEQFF
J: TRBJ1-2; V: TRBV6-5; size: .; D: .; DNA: TGTGCCAGCAGTGAAAGAGACAGCTATGGCTACACCTTC; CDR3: CASSERDSYGYTF
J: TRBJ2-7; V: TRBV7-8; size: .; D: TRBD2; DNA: TGTGCCAGCAGCTCGGCGAGACTAGCACAAGTCTACGAGCAGTACTTC; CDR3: CASSSARLAQVYEQYF
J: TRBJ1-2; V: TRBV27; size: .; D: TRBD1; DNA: TGTACCAGCAGTTCTAACAGGGGGCGCTCGGATTTTCGGTATGGCTACACCTTC; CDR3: CTSSSNRGRSDFRYGYTF
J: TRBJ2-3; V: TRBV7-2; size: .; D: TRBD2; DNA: TGTGCCAGCAGCTTAGATCTAGCGGGCACAGATACGCAGTATTTT; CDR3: CASSLDLAGTDTQYF
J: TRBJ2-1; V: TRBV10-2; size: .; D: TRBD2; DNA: TGCGCCAGCAGTCAAACTAGCGGGAGCTACAATGAGCAGTTCTTC; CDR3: CASSQTSGSYNEQFF
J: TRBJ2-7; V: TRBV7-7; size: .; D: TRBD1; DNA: TGTGCCAGCAGCCGTGACAGGGATGACGAGCAGTACTTC; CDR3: CASSRDRDDEQYF
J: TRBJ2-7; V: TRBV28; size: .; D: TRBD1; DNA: TGTGCCACTCGGACAGGGGGCTACGAGCAGTACTTC; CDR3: CATRTGGYEQYF
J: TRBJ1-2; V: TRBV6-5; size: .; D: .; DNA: TGTGCCAGCACGGGGGCGGGGTTCTATGGCTACACCTTC; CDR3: CASTGAGFYGYTF
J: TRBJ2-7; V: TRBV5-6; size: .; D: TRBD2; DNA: TGTGCCAGCAGTCGGAGGTTGGAGCGGGAACCAGGGCAGTACTTC; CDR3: CASSRRLEREPGQYF
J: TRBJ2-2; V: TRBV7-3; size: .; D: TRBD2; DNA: TGTGCCAGCAGCTTAAAGGGTCCGGCTAGCGGGAGGGCCGGGGAGCTGTTTTTT; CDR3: CASSLKGPASGRAGELFF
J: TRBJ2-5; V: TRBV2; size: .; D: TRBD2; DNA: TGTGCCAGCAGTGGCACTAGCGGGAGCCATCAAGAGACCCAGTACTTC; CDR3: CASSGTSGSHQETQYF
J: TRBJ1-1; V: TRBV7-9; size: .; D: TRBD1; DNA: TGTGCCAGCAGCTTAGGGGACAGATTGAACACTGAAGCTTTCTTT; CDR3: CASSLGDRLNTEAFF
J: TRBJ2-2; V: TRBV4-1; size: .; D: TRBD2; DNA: TGCGCCAGCAGCCAAGAAAGGGGGCTAGCGGGAATATCCGCCGGGGAGCTGTTTTTT; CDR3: CASSQERGLAGISAGELFF
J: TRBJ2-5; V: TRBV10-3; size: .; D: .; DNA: TGTGCCATCAGTGATGGGGAGACCCAGTACTTC; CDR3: CAISDGETQYF
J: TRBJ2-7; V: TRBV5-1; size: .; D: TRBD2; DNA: TGCGCCAGCAGGTGGGGACTAGCGGGAGACGAGCAGTACTTC; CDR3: CASRWGLAGDEQYF
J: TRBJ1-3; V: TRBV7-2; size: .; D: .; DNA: TGTGCCAGCAGCTTAGTTGTCGGGAACCCTAGAAACACCATATATTTT; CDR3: CASSLVVGNPRNTIYF
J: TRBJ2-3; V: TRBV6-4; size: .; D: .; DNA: TGTGCCAGCAGTGACCCCTACGTGGGCCCAGCGGCTAGCACAGATACGCAGTATTTT; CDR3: CASSDPYVGPAASTDTQYF
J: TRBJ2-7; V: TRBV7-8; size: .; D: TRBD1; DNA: TGTGCCAGCAGCTCCCGGGACAGGGAGCAAGAGCAGTACTTC; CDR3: CASSSRDREQEQYF
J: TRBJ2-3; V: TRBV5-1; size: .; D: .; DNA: TGCGCCAGCAGCTTGGGGGCTAGCACAGATACGCAGTATTTT; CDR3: CASSLGASTDTQYF
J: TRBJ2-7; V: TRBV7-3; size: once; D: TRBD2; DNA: TGTGCCAGCAGCTTATCTGGCGGGGGATCCTACGAGCAGTACTTC; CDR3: CASSLSGGGSYEQYF